One sample yielded the 22 T cell receptor beta chains listed below, sequenced in a study of blood T cell repertoires in COVID-19. Sequenced by immunoSEQ multiplex PCR; TCRdb stores in-frame clones only, minus some. The table records approximately 110,000 clones, about nine tenths of them present only once. The sample comprised peripheral blood. These receptor sequences come from a middle-aged man with acute or convalescent COVID-19.

The rearrangement uses TRBV9 and TRBJ1-4; the match to TRBD1 covers 9 bases. This CDR3 has 15 residues. V shed 3 bases and J 8 bases; nucleotides not matched to a gene: 8. CDR1 and CDR2 from the germline V gene are SGDLS and YYNGEE. CDR3 coding DNA: TGTGCCAGCAGCGCGCAGAGCGACAGGGGGGAAAAACTGTTTTTT. Translating gives CASSAQSDRGEKLFF.

In this sample, this clone turned up a few times. The chain employs TRBV6-4 and TRBJ2-1; tentatively, D is TRBD2 (6 bases). The length of the CDR3 is 17 residues. Between the trimmed V and J ends, which lost 4 bases and 0 bases, there was a span of 16 bases. In germline, CDR1 is MRHNA, CDR2 SNTAGT. The CDR3 loop reads CASSVDPLGGSYNEQFF. For the CDR3, the DNA is TGTGCCAGCAGTGTCGATCCGCTGGGGGGCTCCTACAATGAGCAGTTCTTC.

The chain combines TRBV19 with TRBJ1-6; TRBD1 matches 8 bases. Germline V CDR1 and CDR2: LNHDA, SQIVND (reference sequence). This CDR3 has 13 residues. V shed 6 bases and J 7 bases; nucleotides not matched to a gene: 2. CDR3 sequence (DNA): TGTGCCAGTAGGGGGACAGGAAATTCACCCCTCCACTTT. Residues: CASRGTGNSPLHF.

The genes are TRBV5-4 and TRBJ1-3, with 7 positions matching TRBD1. V shed 3 bases and J 0 bases; nucleotides not matched to a gene: 9. CDR1 is SGHNT, CDR2 YYREEE, per germline (reference sequence). CDR3 length: 17 amino acids. This CDR3 is CASSSITGVLSGNTIYF. The CDR3 bases are TGTGCCAGCAGCTCGATTACAGGGGTCCTCTCTGGAAACACCATATATTTT.

The V gene is TRBV30, the J gene TRBJ1-1, with a tentative D call TRBD1 (6 bases). Germline CDR1 is GTSNPN and CDR2 is SVGIG (reference sequence). V gave up 1 base and J gave up 7 bases, with 10 bases separating them. The CDR3 sequence is 12 residues long. The CDR3 spells CAWSGGGHEAFF. The DNA for the CDR3 is TGTGCCTGGAGTGGCGGGGGACATGAAGCTTTCTTT.

This clone came up once. CDR3 residues: CASSARVRTEAFF. CDR3 sequence (DNA): TGTGCCAGCAGCGCCAGGGTTCGGACTGAAGCTTTCTTT. This chain uses TRBV6-5 with TRBJ1-1; a weak D match, TRBD1 (5 bases). This CDR3 is built from 13 residues. V dropped 6 bases and J dropped 5 bases, with 13 bases sitting between them. Germline lookup yields CDR1 MNHEY and CDR2 SVGAGI.

V is TRBV30 and J is TRBJ1-2; tentatively, D is TRBD1 (6 bases). CDR3 size: 13 residues. V lost 0 bases and J lost 9, with 14 bases in between. Germline CDR1 is GTSNPN and CDR2 is SVGIG (reference sequence). Here the CDR3 DNA reads TGTGCCTGGAGTGTACAGGGCGGGTTGAGCTACACCTTC. Protein sequence: CAWSVQGGLSYTF. The full variable domain, with the rest looked up from reference TRBV30 and TRBJ1-2, is SQTIHQWPATLVQPVGSPLSLECTVEGTSNPNLYWYRQAAGRGLQLLFYSVGIGQISSEVPQNLSASRPQDRQFILSSKKLLLSDSGFYLCAWSVQGGLSYTFGSGTRLTVV.

The gene calls are TRBV11-3 and TRBJ2-5, with 9 positions matching TRBD2. Looked up from germline, CDR1 is SGHNT and CDR2 is YENEEA. The J segment lost 2 bases and the V segment lost 3 bases, leaving 19 bases of the junction unmatched. The CDR3 is made up of 20 amino acids. CDR3 protein: CASSFPAALAGTSSQETQYF. The CDR3 DNA sequence: TGTGCCAGCAGCTTCCCCGCTGCACTTGCCGGGACTAGCAGTCAAGAGACCCAGTACTTC.

The chain carries TRBV9 and TRBJ1-5; D perhaps matches TRBD1 (5 bases). Trimming shortened V by 6 bases and J by 1 base, and 11 bases separated the two germline ends. CDR1 and CDR2 from the germline V gene are SGDLS and YYNGEE. This CDR3 comprises 14 residues. In DNA form, the CDR3 reads TGTGCCAGCAATAGGGGTGTAAGCAATCAGCCCCAGCATTTT. Protein product: CASNRGVSNQPQHF. The full variable domain, its missing parts supplied by reference TRBV9 and TRBJ1-5, is DSGVTQTPKHLITATGQRVTLRCSPRSGDLSVYWYQQSLDQGLQFLIQYYNGEERAKGNILERFSAQQFPDLHSELNLSSLELGDSALYFCASNRGVSNQPQHFGDGTRLSIL.

V gene TRBV7-9 combines with J gene TRBJ1-1; D gene ambiguous. The length of the CDR3 is 15 residues. Per the germline V gene, CDR1 is SEHNR and CDR2 is FQNEAQ (reference sequence). Trimming took off 3 bases at V and 5 bases at J, with 16 bases between the two ends. CDR3 DNA sequence: TGTGCCAGCAGCTTGCCGACGCGGGCGGAGACTGAAGCTTTCTTT. Translation gives CASSLPTRAETEAFF.

The genes are TRBV2 and TRBJ1-6; possible D gene TRBD1, 6 bases. Germline V gene data show CDR1 as SNHLY and CDR2 as FYNNEI. Trimming removed 9 bases from V and 0 bases from J, with 12 bases in between. The CDR3 is 15 residues long. The DNA of the CDR3 is TGTGCCAGTTTCGGACAGAGCTCCTATAATTCACCCCTCCACTTT. Its protein product is CASFGQSSYNSPLHF.

This clone was counted a single time. V and J are TRBV27 and TRBJ1-2, with 8 bases matching TRBD1. V dropped 2 bases and J dropped 8; count of bases not matched to a gene: 7. The CDR3 totals 14 residues. Germline-derived CDR1 and CDR2 are MNHEY and SMNVEV (reference sequence). The chain's CDR3 is CASSLLQGAFGYTF. In DNA form, the CDR3 reads TGTGCCAGCAGTTTACTGCAGGGGGCGTTCGGCTACACCTTC.

The V gene is TRBV9, the J gene TRBJ1-3; D perhaps matches TRBD1 (5 bases). Germline CDR1 SGDLS, CDR2 YYNGEE. The V end lost 4 bases, the J end lost 0 bases, and 11 bases lay between the germline ends. CDR3 length: 15 residues. The CDR3 DNA sequence: TGTGCCAGCAGCCTACAGGAGAACTCTGGAAACACCATATATTTT. Protein: CASSLQENSGNTIYF.

The chain has TRBV7-3 and TRBJ2-3, with TRBD2 identical over 10 bases. Germline V gene lookup returns CDR1 SGHTA and CDR2 FQGTGA. The CDR3 is 18 residues long. The ends lost 3 bases at V and 1 base at J; junction bases unmatched: 10. CDR3 in amino acids: CASSFASGGARGTDTQYF. CDR3 in DNA: TGTGCCAGCAGCTTCGCGAGCGGGGGGGCCCGGGGCACAGATACGCAGTATTTT.

V and J are TRBV6-5 and TRBJ1-6, with TRBD1 identical over 7 bases. The CDR3 runs 14 residues. The germline V gene encodes CDR1 MNHEY and CDR2 SVGAGI. V gave up 6 bases and J gave up 9 bases; unmatched junction bases: 8. CDR3 loop: CASRAGTEGSPLHF. The CDR3 nucleotides read TGTGCCAGCAGGGCGGGGACAGAGGGTTCACCCCTCCACTTT.

This clone was counted a single time. The chain employs TRBV10-3 and TRBJ2-7, with 8 bases aligning to TRBD1. V was pared by 5 bases and J by 6 bases, with 6 bases of the junction left unmatched. Germline CDR1 ENHRY, CDR2 SYGVKD. This CDR3 is 13 amino acids long. Here the CDR3 reads CAISSGTGVEQYF. The CDR3 DNA sequence: TGTGCCATCAGTTCCGGGACAGGAGTCGAGCAGTACTTC.

The CDR3 DNA reads as TGTGCCAGCAATAAAGGGGGTCTGGAAGCTTTCTTT. It is translated as CASNKGGLEAFF. The chain is built from TRBV6-5 and TRBJ1-1; maybe TRBD1 (6 bases). The germline V gene has CDR1 MNHEY and CDR2 SVGAGI. V was pared by 7 bases and J by 8 bases, with 14 bases between. The CDR3 has 12 amino acids.

This clone was detected only once. The J gene is TRBJ1-6, the V gene TRBV3-1 (or the pseudogene TRBV3-2), with 9 bases that match TRBD1. The CDR3 contains 14 residues. In germline, CDR1 is LGHDT, CDR2 YNNKEL (reference sequence). Trimming at V came to 4 bases and at J to 8 bases, leaving 3 bases not matched to a gene. For the CDR3, the DNA is TGTGCCAGCAGCCTGGGACAGGGACATTCACCCCTCCACTTT. Its protein is CASSLGQGHSPLHF.

This sequence joins TRBV4-2 and TRBJ1-5, with a weak D call TRBD1 (5 bases). CDR3 size: 15 residues. V was trimmed by 0 bases and J by 5 bases, leaving 11 bases between them. The germline V gene has CDR1 LGHNA and CDR2 YNFKEQ. The CDR3 region is CASSQDRGWDQPQHF. CDR3 nucleotide sequence: TGTGCCAGCAGCCAAGATAGGGGTTGGGATCAGCCCCAGCATTTT.

V gene TRBV6-6 combines with J gene TRBJ2-3; 7 nucleotides match TRBD2. This CDR3 comprises 15 residues. Germline V gene lookup returns CDR1 MNHNY and CDR2 SVGAGI (reference sequence). The V and J ends lost 5 bases and 2 bases, in that order; junction bases with no gene match: 7. CDR3 DNA sequence: TGTGCCAGCAGTCAAGGACTAGTCGCCACAGATACGCAGTATTTT. It yields the protein CASSQGLVATDTQYF.

The chain joins TRBV18 to TRBJ2-7, with TRBD1 identical over 8 bases. CDR1 and CDR2 (germline): KGHSH, LQKENI. This CDR3 is 15 amino acids long. Trimming at V came to 3 bases and at J to 5 bases, leaving 9 bases not matched to a gene. The CDR3: CASSPGTGKANEQYF. CDR3 DNA: TGTGCCAGCTCACCCGGGACAGGAAAAGCCAACGAGCAGTACTTC.

The rearrangement links TRBV18 to TRBJ2-5; D unclear. The V end was cut by 4 bases, the J end by 3 bases, with 9 bases between. The CDR3 has 13 amino acids. CDR1 and CDR2 from the germline V gene are KGHSH and LQKENI. Here the CDR3 DNA reads TGTGCCAGCTCACTATTGCCAGAAGAGACCCAGTACTTC. As protein: CASSLLPEETQYF.